These 5 T cell receptor beta chains share one sample of origin, sequenced in a study of cytomegalovirus exposure and HLA in healthy donors (dated by TCRdb to the late 2010s). Library prep was done by the immunoSEQ multiplex PCR assay. What TCRdb holds here is the immuneACCESS table cut down to in-frame rearrangements. Part of the clones is not present; checked against another copy, under half of the missing clones reflect an unresolved V gene, and the others are unexplained. The sample table contains around 200,000 clones; only one count was recorded for 70% to 90% of them. The ten most abundant clones make up 2.9% of the sample. Sequencing input: PBMCs. The receptor set was obtained from a young woman in good health and CMV-seronegative.

The rearrangement uses TRBV30 and TRBJ2-6; TRBD2 might be the D (6 bases). V lost 3 bases and J 4 bases, leaving 16 bases between the germline ends. CDR3 length: 16 residues. CDR1 and CDR2 from the germline V gene are GTSNPN and SVGIG (reference sequence). The CDR3 DNA follows: TGTGCCTGGAGCCACGGGGGACCTGGAGGGGCCAACGTCCTGACTTTC. Its translation is CAWSHGGPGGANVLTF.

V and J are TRBV6-5 and TRBJ2-1; the match to TRBD2 covers 8 bases. V shed 2 bases, J shed 6 bases, and the junction held 6 bases outside the gene matches. Germline CDR1 and CDR2: MNHEY and SVGAGI. The CDR3 totals 15 residues. CDR3 region: CASSYTVAGTNEQFF. CDR3 bases: TGTGCCAGCAGTTACACAGTAGCGGGAACCAATGAGCAGTTCTTC.

This chain uses TRBV29-1 with TRBJ2-7, with D tentatively TRBD1 (5 bases). CDR3 length equals 12 residues. CDR1 and CDR2 from the germline V gene are SQVTM and ANQGSEA. Trimming cost V 6 bases and J 7 bases, with 16 bases left between them. DNA for the CDR3: TGCAGCGTACGCAGGGAAGTAGGGGAGCAGTACTTC. Translated, it gives CSVRREVGEQYF.

The chain combines TRBV30 with TRBJ2-6, with 8 positions matching TRBD1. The CDR3 extends over 16 amino acids. Trimming at V came to 8 bases and at J to 0 bases, leaving 9 bases not matched to a gene. Germline V gene data show CDR1 as GTSNPN and CDR2 as SVGIG (reference sequence). DNA of the CDR3: TGTGCCCACACCACAGGGGGTCCCTCTGGGGCCAACGTCCTGACTTTC. The encoded protein is CAHTTGGPSGANVLTF.

The chain links TRBV2 to TRBJ2-1; 7 bases are shared with TRBD2. This CDR3 spans 15 amino acids. The V gene's germline CDR1 is SNHLY and CDR2 FYNNEI. Losses at the gene ends were 1 base for V and 4 bases for J; bases not matched to a gene: 4. This chain's CDR3 is CASSEDGRIYNEQFF. The CDR3 DNA is TGTGCCAGCAGTGAAGACGGGAGGATTTACAATGAGCAGTTCTTC.